The rows below give T cell receptor beta chains drawn from one sample of a study of regulatory T cells in long-lasting Graves disease. MiXCR, run by TCRdb on the multiplex PCR reads, gives a single entry per CDR3 protein. The data hold a few hundred thousand distinct CDR3 sequences, with roughly 21% observed a single time. The sequencing here drew on peripheral blood mononuclear cells (PBMCs), taken when the disease was refractory, from a patient treated with antithyroid drugs. The receptors originated from a female donor with Graves disease. Each CDR3 is given with its conserved first and last residue. The D gene is left open where the match is weak. Size is stated for part of the rows, as once, few or many counts, or as a class when the clone is expanded.

TRBD2 TRBJ2-3 NA TRBV28 14 CASTRAGDTDTQYF TGTGCCAGCACCCGAGCGGGGGACACAGATACGCAGTATTTT
NA TRBJ1-5 few TRBV19 15 CASSISLGGNQPQHF TGTGCCAGTAGTATTTCTTTGGGTGGCAATCAGCCCCAGCATTTT
NA TRBJ2-7 many TRBV7-8 15 CASSPAQGSSYEQYF TGTGCCAGCAGCCCGGCCCAGGGGAGCTCCTACGAGCAGTACTTC
TRBD1 TRBJ1-1 few TRBV9 14 CASSLGQGASTAFF TGTGCCAGCAGCCTGGGACAGGGGGCATCCACGGCTTTCTTT
TRBD1 TRBJ1-2 many TRBV12-3/TRBV12-4 15 CASSTRQGLDYGYTF TGTGCCAGCAGCACTAGACAGGGTTTGGACTATGGCTACACCTTC
TRBD1 TRBJ2-7 NA TRBV7-9 17 CASSRTQTGLISYEQYF TGTGCCAGCAGCAGAACACAGACAGGGCTAATCTCCTACGAGCAGTACTTC
NA TRBJ2-7 few TRBV6-1 13 CASTLDRDYEQYF TGTGCCAGCACCCTGGACAGAGACTACGAGCAGTACTTC
NA TRBJ1-1 many TRBV7-8 14 CASSFQAMNTEAFF TGTGCCAGCAGCTTCCAAGCCATGAACACTGAAGCTTTCTTT
TRBD1 TRBJ1-4 NA TRBV4-3 16 CASSQEFAQGYGKLFF TGCGCCAGCAGCCAAGAGTTCGCACAGGGGTATGGAAAACTGTTTTTT
NA TRBJ2-7 NA TRBV5-4 14 CASSSRGDSYEQYF TGTGCCAGCAGCTCTCGAGGGGACTCCTACGAGCAGTACTTC
NA TRBJ2-5 many TRBV12-3/TRBV12-4 11 CASALKETQYF TGTGCCAGCGCCCTTAAAGAGACCCAGTACTTC
TRBD1 TRBJ1-1 once TRBV20-1 17 CSASPPGQGLSGTEAFF TGCAGTGCTAGTCCCCCGGGACAGGGCCTGAGTGGCACTGAAGCTTTCTTT
TRBD1 TRBJ2-1 few TRBV6-1 14 CASRLGQVYNEQFF TGTGCCAGCAGACTGGGACAGGTCTACAATGAGCAGTTCTTC
NA TRBJ2-5 many TRBV6-9 13 CASSYPPQETQYF TGTGCCAGCAGTTACCCGCCCCAAGAGACCCAGTACTTC
TRBD1 TRBJ1-5 few TRBV30 15 CAWKDGTGRNQPQHF TGTGCCTGGAAGGACGGGACAGGACGCAATCAGCCCCAGCATTTT
NA TRBJ2-7 NA TRBV7-6 13 CASSLEYSCEQYF TGTGCCAGCAGCTTAGAGTACAGCTGCGAGCAGTACTTC
TRBD2 TRBJ2-2 few TRBV15 16 CATSRDRQGGTGELFF TGTGCCACCAGCAGAGATCGCCAGGGAGGGACCGGGGAGCTGTTTTTT
TRBD1 TRBJ2-7 many TRBV3-1 13 CASSQGQGYEQYF TGTGCCAGCAGCCAAGGACAGGGCTACGAGCAGTACTTC
NA TRBJ2-7 NA TRBV28 15 CASSFSGGERSEQYF TGTGCCAGCAGCTTCTCTGGAGGGGAGCGGAGCGAGCAGTACTTC
NA TRBJ1-1 few TRBV11-2 14 CASSLWGGNTEAFF TGTGCCAGCAGCTTGTGGGGGGGGAACACTGAAGCTTTCTTT
TRBD1 TRBJ2-5 many TRBV5-4 16 CASSLGGTGGAKTQYF TGTGCCAGCAGCTTGGGAGGGACAGGGGGGGCGAAGACCCAGTACTTC